This T cell receptor beta chain was documented in a study of cytomegalovirus exposure and HLA in healthy donors. As for the study in general: For the approximately 360 genotyped donors, 75% to 90% fell within the Caucasian-associated ancestry cluster. The study's findings and limits: Exclusion applied to some V segments, including TRBV6-2 and TRBV6-3, as they were indistinguishable.

In the case of this clone: The antigen is not known.

The CDR3 covers 15 residues. Trimming removed 4 bases from V and 4 bases from J, with 17 bases in between. Looked up from germline, CDR1 is MDHEN and CDR2 is SYDVKM. The PCR ran on 60 Vbeta and 13 Jbeta primers. Sequencing used immunoSEQ multiplex PCR; TCRdb keeps in-frame clones, though not all of them. The table has about 150,000 clones, about 76% seen once. The specimen was PBMCs. This sequence was found in a human donor in good health. This chain joins TRBV28 and TRBJ2-7, with a tentative D call TRBD1 (8 bases). CDR3 amino acids: CASSSADREGYEQYF. CDR3 DNA sequence: TGTGCCAGCAGTTCCGCGGACAGGGAGGGTTACGAGCAGTACTTC. Full variable domain (missing parts from reference TRBV28 and TRBJ2-7): DVKVTQSSRYLVKRTGEKVFLECVQDMDHENMFWYRQDPGLGLRLIYFSYDVKMKEKGDIPEGYSVSREKKERFSLILESASTNQTSMYLCASSSADREGYEQYFGPGTRLTVT.